The clone carrying this T cell receptor beta chain was counted between two and nine times. Source study methods: From reference gene primer amplification, estimates of nucleated cell counts were derived. Clones were read by immunoSEQ multiplex PCR, and TCRdb kept only the in-frame ones, dropping some. The V and J calls and the clone size are those of that table, but D and trimming were determined from the DNA. The repertoire holds some 350,000 clones, with 85% to 90% as singletons. The data are from a study of blood T cell repertoires in COVID-19. Study-wide context: Nucleic acid was either cDNA or gDNA, and it came from T cells, B-cell-depleted T cells, or PBMCs.

V was clipped by 1 base and J by 6 bases; unmatched bases: 4. The length of the CDR3 is 15 residues. CDR1 is LGHDT and CDR2 is YNNKEL in the germline V gene (reference sequence). Living in 20 to 30 US areas, the participants were between 18 and 89 years of age. This sequence joins TRBV3-1 (or the pseudogene TRBV3-2) and TRBJ2-1, with 9 bases aligning to TRBD2. The receptor's source is a man between 18 and 35 years old who had recovered from COVID-19. The sequenced sample was PBMCs or T cells enriched from blood (not recorded which). The DNA for the CDR3 is TGTGCCAGCAGCCAAGTTGGTAGCGGGGGCAATGAGCAGTTCTTC. The encoded protein is CASSQVGSGGNEQFF.